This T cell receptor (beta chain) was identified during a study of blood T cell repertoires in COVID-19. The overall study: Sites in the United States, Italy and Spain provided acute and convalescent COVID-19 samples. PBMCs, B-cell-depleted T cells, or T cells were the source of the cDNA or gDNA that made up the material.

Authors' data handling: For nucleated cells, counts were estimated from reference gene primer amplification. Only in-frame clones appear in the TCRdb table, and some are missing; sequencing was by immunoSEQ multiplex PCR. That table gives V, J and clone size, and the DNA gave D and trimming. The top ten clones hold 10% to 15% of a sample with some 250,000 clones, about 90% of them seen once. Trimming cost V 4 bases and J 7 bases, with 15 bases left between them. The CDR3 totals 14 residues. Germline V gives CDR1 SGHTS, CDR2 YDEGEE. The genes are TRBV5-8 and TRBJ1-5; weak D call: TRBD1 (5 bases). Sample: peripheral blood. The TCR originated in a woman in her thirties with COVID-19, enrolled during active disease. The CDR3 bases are TGTGCCAGCAGCCGGAGGGGTCGTAGGCAGCCCCAGCATTTT. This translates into CASSRRGRRQPQHF.